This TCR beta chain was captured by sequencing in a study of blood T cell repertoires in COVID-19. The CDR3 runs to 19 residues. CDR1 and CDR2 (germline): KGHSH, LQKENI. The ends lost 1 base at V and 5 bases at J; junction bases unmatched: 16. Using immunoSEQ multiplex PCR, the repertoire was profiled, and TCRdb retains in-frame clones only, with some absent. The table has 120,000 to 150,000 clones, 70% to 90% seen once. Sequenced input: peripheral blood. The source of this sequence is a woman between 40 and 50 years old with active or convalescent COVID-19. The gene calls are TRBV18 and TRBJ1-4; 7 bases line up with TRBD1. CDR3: CASSPLPSLRQGKNEKLFF. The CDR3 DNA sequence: TGTGCCAGCTCACCACTCCCTAGCCTTCGACAGGGAAAAAATGAAAAACTGTTTTTT.